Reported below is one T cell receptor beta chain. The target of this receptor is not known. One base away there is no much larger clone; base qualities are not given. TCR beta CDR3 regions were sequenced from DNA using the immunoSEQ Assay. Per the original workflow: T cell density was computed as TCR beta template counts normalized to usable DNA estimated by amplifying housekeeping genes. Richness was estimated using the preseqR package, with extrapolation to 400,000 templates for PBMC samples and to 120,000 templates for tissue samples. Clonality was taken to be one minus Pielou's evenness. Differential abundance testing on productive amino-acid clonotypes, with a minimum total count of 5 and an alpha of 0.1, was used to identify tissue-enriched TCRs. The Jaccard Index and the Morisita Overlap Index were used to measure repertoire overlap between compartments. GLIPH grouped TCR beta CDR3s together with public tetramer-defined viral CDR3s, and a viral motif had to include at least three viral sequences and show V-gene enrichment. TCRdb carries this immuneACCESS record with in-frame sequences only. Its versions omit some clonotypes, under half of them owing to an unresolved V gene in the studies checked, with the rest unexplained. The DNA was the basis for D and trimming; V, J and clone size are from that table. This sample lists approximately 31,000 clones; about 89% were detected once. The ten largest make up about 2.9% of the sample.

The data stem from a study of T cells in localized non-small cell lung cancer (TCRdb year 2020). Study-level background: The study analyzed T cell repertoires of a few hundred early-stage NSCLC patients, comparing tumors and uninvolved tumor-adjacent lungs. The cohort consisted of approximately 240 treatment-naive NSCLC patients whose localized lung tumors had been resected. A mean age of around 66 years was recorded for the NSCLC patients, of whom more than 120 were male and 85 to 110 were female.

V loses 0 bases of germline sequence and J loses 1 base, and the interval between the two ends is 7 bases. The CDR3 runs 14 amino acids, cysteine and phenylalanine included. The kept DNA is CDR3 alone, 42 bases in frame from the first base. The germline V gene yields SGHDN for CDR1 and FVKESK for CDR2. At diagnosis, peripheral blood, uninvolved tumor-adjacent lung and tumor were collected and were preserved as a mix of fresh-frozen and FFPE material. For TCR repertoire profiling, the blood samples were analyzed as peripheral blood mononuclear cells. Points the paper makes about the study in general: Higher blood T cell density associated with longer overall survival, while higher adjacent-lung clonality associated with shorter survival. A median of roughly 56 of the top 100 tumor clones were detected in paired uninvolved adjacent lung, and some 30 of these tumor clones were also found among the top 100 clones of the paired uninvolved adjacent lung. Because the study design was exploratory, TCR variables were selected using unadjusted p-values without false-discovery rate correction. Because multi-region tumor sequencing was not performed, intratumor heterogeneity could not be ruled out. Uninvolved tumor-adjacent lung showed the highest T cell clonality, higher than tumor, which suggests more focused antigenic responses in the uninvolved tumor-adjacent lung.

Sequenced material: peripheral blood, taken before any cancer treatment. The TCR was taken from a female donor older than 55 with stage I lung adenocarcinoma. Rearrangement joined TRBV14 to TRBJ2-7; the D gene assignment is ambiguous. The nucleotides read TGTGCCAGCAGCCAAGAGGATATATCCTACGAGCAGTACTTC. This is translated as CASSQEDISYEQYF.